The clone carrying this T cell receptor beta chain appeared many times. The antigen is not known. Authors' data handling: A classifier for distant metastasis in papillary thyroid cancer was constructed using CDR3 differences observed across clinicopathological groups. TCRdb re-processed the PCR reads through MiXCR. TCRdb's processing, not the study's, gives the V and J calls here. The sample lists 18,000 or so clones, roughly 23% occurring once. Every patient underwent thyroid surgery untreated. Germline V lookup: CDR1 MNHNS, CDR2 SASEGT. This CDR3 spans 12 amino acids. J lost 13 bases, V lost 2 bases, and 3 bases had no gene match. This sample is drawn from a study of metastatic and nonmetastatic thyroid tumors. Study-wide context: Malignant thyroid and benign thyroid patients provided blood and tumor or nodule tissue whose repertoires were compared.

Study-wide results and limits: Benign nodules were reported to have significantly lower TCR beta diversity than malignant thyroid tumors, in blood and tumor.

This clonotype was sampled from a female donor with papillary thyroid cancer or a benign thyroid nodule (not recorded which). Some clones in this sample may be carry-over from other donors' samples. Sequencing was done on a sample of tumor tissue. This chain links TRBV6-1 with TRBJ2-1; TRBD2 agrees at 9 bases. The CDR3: CASSEIGTSQFF. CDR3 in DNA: TGTGCCAGCAGTGAAATCGGGACTAGCCAGTTCTTC.